The rows below give T cell receptor beta chains drawn from one sample of a study of T cell responses to AZD1222 COVID-19 vaccine. Measured with immunoSEQ multiplex PCR; TCRdb has only the in-frame clones, and not every one. The sample has 130,000 to 150,000 clones, approximately 89% seen once; the top ten hold approximately 1.8%. The material was peripheral blood, obtained 28 days after the second AZD1222 dose. All receptors come from an adult who received the AZD1222 COVID-19 vaccine. The CDR3 runs from the conserved cysteine through the conserved F or W. The order of the fields is clone size, V gene, J gene, CDR3 protein. Size tells how often a clone was seen (once, few, many) or the class of an expanded clone, and some rows leave it out.

NA	TRBV2	TRBJ1-1	CASKPTGGTEAFF
once	TRBV13	TRBJ1-1	CASSRDASEAFF
NA	TRBV16	TRBJ1-1	CASSQASGANTEAFF
NA	TRBV9	TRBJ2-3	CASSKHNAILAGVIDTQYF
NA	TRBV7-9	TRBJ2-5	CASSPSSGRARETQYF
NA	TRBV6-5	TRBJ1-2	CASKAGDYGYTF
NA	TRBV28	TRBJ2-7	CASSLYAERIPRYF
NA	TRBV7-8	TRBJ2-3	CASRLAGTGYTQYF
NA	TRBV29-1	TRBJ2-7	CSASGQGAYEQYF
NA	TRBV15	TRBJ2-1	CATSRERTRSDEQFF
NA	TRBV7-9	TRBJ2-7	CASSLGLQGTSSYEQYF
NA	TRBV4-3	TRBJ2-7	CASSPQGGNEQYF
few	TRBV28	TRBJ1-1	CASSRGGVTEAFF
NA	TRBV11-2	TRBJ2-5	CASRRQGAGETQYF
NA	TRBV6-5	TRBJ1-6	CASSLATGEGSPLHF
once	TRBV28	TRBJ1-6	CASSLGQHNSPLHF
NA	TRBV19	TRBJ1-6	CASSIGQGAQGSPLHF
NA	TRBV15	TRBJ1-3	CATSRDRAEYSGNTIYF
NA	TRBV6-6	TRBJ2-6	CASSYSGGSGANVLTF
NA	TRBV10-3	TRBJ1-2	CAIASANYGYTF
NA	TRBV10-3	TRBJ2-7	CAISESLGTSGSYEQYF
NA	TRBV7-2	TRBJ1-3	CASSKTPGIASGNTIYF
NA	TRBV5-4	TRBJ2-7	CASSLDSPYEQYF
NA	TRBV6-5	TRBJ1-2	CASSYAGFYGYTF
NA	TRBV6-2/TRBV6-3	TRBJ2-5	CASSYLAVQETQYF
NA	TRBV28	TRBJ1-2	CASSSDGYTF
NA	TRBV18	TRBJ2-7	CASSSAGGPYEQYF
once	TRBV18	TRBJ1-1	CASSPPGGPTEAFF
NA	TRBV6-1	TRBJ2-1	CASSWDSGWPNEQFF
NA	TRBV11-2	TRBJ2-7	CASSPSGTGREQYF